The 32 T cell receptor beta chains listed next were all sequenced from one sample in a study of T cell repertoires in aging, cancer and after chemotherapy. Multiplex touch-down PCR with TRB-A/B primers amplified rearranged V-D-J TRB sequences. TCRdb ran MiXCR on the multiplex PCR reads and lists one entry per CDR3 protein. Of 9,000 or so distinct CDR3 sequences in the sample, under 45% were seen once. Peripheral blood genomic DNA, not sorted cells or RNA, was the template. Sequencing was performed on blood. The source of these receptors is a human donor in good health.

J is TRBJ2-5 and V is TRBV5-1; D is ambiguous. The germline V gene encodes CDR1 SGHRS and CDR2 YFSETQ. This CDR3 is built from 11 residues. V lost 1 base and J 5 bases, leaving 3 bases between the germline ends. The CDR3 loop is CASSLLETQYF. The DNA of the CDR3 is TGCGCCAGCAGCTTGCTTGAGACCCAGTACTTC.

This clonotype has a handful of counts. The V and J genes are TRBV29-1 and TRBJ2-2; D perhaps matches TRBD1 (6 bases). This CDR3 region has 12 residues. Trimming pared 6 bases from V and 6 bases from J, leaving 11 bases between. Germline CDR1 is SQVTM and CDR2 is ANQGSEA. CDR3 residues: CSVDQGPGELFF. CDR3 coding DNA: TGCAGCGTGGACCAGGGGCCCGGGGAGCTGTTTTTT.

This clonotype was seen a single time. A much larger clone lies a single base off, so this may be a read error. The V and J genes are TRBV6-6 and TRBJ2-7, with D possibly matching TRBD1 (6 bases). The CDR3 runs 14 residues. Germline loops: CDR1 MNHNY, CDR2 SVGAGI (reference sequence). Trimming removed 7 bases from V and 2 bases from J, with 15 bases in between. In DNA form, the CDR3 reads TGTGCCAGCACCATGGAACAGGGCCCCTACGAGCAGTACTTC. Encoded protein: CASTMEQGPYEQYF.

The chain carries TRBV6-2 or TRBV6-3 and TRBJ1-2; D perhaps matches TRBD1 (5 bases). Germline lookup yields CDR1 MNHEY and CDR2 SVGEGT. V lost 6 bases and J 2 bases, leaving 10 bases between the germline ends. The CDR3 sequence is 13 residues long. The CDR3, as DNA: TGTGCCAGCAGCCCTGGACACAACTATGGCTACACCTTC. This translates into CASSPGHNYGYTF.

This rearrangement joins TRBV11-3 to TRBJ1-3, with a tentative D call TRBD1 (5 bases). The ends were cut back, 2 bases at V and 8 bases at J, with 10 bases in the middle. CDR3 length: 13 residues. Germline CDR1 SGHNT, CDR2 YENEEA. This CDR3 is CASSLNGGDTIYF. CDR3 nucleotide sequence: TGTGCCAGCAGCTTAAATGGGGGGGACACCATATATTTT.

The CDR3, as DNA: TGTGCCAGTAGTAATCGGTTCTCCTACGAGCAGTACTTC. This sequence encodes CASSNRFSYEQYF. V and J are TRBV19 and TRBJ2-7; no clear D. The ends were cut back, 4 bases at V and 0 bases at J, with 7 bases in the middle. The CDR3 runs to 13 residues. From germline, CDR1 is LNHDA and CDR2 SQIVND (reference sequence).

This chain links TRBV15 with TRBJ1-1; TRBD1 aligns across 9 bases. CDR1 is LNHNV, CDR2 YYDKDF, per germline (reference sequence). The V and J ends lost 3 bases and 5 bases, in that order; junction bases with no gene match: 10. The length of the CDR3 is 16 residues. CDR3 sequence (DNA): TGTGCCACCAGCAGGCCCGGGGGACAGGGACGAACTGAAGCTTTCTTT. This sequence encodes CATSRPGGQGRTEAFF.

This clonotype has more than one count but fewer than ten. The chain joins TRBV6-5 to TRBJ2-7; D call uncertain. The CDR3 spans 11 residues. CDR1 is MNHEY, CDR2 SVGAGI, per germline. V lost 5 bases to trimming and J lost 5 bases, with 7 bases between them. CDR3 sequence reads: CASSPTDEQYF. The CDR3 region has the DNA TGTGCCAGCAGTCCGACGGACGAGCAGTACTTC.

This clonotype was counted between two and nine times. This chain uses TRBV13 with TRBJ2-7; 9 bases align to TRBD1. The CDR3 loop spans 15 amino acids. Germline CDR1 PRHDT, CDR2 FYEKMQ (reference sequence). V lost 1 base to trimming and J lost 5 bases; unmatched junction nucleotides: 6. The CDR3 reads CASSLETGGQDEQYF. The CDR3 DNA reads TGTGCCAGCAGCTTAGAAACAGGGGGCCAGGACGAGCAGTACTTC. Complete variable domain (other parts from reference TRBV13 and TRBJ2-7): AAGVIQSPRHLIKEKRETATLKCYPIPRHDTVYWYQQGPGQDPQFLISFYEKMQSDKGSIPDRFSAQQFSDYHSELNMSSLELGDSALYFCASSLETGGQDEQYFGPGTRLTVT.

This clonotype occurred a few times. This CDR3 reads CATSDAGQGNYGYTF. Here the CDR3 DNA reads TGTGCCACCAGTGATGCCGGACAGGGGAACTATGGCTACACCTTC. The chain uses TRBV24-1 and TRBJ1-2; 9 bases agree with TRBD1. J was trimmed by 2 bases and V by 3 bases; bases with no gene match: 3. The germline gives CDR1 KGHDR, CDR2 SFDVKD. The CDR3 is 15 amino acids.

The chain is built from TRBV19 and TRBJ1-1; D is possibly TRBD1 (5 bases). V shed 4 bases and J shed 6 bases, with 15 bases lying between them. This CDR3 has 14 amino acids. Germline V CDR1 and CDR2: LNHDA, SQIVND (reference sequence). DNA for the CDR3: TGTGCCAGTAGTAGAAGACACGGGGCCCCTGAAGCTTTCTTT. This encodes CASSRRHGAPEAFF. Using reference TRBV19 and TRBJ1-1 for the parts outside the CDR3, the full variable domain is DGGITQSPKYLFRKEGQNVTLSCEQNLNHDAMYWYRQDPGQGLRLIYYSQIVNDFQKGDIAEGYSVSREKKESFPLTVTSAQKNPTAFYLCASSRRHGAPEAFFGQGTRLTVV.

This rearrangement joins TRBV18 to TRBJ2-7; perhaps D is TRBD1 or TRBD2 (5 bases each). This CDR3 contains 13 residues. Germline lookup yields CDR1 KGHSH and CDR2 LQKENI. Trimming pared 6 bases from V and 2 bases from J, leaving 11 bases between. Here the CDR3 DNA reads TGTGCCAGCTCCGGGACCCTCCCCTACGAGCAGTACTTC. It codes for CASSGTLPYEQYF.

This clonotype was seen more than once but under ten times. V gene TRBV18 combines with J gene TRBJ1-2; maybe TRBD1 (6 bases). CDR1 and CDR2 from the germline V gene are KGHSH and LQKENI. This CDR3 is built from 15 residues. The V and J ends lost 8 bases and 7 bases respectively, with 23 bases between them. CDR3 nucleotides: TGTGCCAGCAGTTTAACCCGCTCAGGGGAAGGTGGCTACACCTTC. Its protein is CASSLTRSGEGGYTF. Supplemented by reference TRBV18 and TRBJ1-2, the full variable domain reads NAGVMQNPRHLVRRRGQEARLRCSPMKGHSHVYWYRQLPEEGLKFMVYLQKENIIDESGMPKERFSAEFPKEGPSILRIQQVVRGDSAAYFCASSLTRSGEGGYTFGSGTRLTVV.

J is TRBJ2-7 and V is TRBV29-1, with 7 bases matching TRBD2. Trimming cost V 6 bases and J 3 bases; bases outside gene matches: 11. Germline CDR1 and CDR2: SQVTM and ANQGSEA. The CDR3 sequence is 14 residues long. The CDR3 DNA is TGCAGCGTGACCCTTCTTCGCGGGGGCTACGAGCAGTACTTC. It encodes CSVTLLRGGYEQYF.

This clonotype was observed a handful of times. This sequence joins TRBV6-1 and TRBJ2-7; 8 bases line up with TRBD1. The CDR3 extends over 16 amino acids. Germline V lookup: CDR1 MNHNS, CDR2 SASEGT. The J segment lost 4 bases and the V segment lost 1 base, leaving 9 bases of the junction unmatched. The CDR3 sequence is CASSEDGTGSPYEQYF. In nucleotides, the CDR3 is TGTGCCAGCAGTGAAGACGGGACAGGCTCACCTTACGAGCAGTACTTC.

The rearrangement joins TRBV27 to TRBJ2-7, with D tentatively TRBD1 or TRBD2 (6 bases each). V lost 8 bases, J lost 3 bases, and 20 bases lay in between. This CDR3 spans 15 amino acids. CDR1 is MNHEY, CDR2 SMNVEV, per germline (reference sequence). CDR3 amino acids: CASEGGAPGGYEQYF. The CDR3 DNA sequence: TGTGCCAGCGAGGGGGGTGCTCCCGGGGGCTACGAGCAGTACTTC.

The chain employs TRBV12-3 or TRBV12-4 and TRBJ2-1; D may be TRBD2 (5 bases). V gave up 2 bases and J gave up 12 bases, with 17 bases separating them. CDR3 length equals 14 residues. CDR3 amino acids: CASSLFVGEGGQFF. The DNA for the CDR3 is TGTGCCAGCAGTTTATTCGTGGGAGAGGGTGGGCAGTTCTTC.

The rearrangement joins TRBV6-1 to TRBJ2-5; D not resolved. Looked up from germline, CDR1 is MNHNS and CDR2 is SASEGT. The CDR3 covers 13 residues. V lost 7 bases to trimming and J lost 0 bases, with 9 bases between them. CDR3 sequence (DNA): TGTGCCAGCAACCAAAACTACCAAGAGACCCAGTACTTC. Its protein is CASNQNYQETQYF.

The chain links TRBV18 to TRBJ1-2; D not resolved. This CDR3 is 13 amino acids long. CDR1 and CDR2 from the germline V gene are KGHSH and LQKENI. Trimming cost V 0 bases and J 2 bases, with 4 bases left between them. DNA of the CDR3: TGTGCCAGCTCACCACCTGGCAACTATGGCTACACCTTC. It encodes CASSPPGNYGYTF.

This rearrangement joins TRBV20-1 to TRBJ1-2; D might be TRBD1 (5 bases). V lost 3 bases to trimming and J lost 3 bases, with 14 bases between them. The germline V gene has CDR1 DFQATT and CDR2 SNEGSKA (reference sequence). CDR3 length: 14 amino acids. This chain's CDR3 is CSASELAGYYGYTF. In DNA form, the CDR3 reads TGCAGTGCTAGTGAGTTAGCAGGGTACTATGGCTACACCTTC.

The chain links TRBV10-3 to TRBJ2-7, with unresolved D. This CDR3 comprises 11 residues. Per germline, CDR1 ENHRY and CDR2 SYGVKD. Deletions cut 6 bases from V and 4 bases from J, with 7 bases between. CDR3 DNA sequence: TGTGCCATCAGGTCTAGTTACGAGCAGTACTTC. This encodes CAIRSSYEQYF.

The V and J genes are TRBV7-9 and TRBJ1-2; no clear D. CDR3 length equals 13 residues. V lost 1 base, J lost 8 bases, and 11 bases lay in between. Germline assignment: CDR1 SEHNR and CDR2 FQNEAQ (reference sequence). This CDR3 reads CASSLDEGRGYTF. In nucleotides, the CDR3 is TGTGCCAGCAGCTTAGACGAGGGTCGGGGCTACACCTTC.

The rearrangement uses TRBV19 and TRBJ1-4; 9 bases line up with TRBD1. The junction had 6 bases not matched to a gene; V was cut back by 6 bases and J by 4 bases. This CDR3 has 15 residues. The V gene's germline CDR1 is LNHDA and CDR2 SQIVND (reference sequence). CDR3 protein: CASSDRGSNNEKLFF. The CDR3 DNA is TGTGCCAGTAGCGACAGGGGGAGCAATAATGAAAAACTGTTTTTT.

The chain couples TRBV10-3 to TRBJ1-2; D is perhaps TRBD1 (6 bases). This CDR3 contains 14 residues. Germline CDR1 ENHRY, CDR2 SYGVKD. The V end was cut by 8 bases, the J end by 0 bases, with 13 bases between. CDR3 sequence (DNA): TGTGCCATCCTGGCTGGGACACCTAACTATGGCTACACCTTC. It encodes CAILAGTPNYGYTF.

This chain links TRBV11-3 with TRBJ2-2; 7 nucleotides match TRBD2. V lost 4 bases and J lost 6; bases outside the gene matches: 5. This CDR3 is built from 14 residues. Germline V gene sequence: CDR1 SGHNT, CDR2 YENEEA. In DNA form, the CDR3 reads TGTGCCAGCAGCTCCCCGCGGGAGCCCGGGGAGCTGTTTTTT. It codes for CASSSPREPGELFF. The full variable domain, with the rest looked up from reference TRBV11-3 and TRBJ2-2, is EAGVVQSPRYKIIEKKQPVAFWCNPISGHNTLYWYLQNLGQGPELLIRYENEEAVDDSQLPKDRFSAERLKGVDSTLKIQPAELGDSAVYLCASSSPREPGELFFGEGSRLTVL.

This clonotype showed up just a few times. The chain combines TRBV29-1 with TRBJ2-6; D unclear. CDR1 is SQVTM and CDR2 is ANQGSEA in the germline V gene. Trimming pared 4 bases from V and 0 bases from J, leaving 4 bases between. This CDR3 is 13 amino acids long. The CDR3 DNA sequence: TGCAGCGTTGGAGACTCTGGGGCCAACGTCCTGACTTTC. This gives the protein CSVGDSGANVLTF. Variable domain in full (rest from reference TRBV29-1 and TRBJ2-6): SAVISQKPSRDICQRGTSLTIQCQVDSQVTMMFWYRQQPGQSLTLIATANQGSEATYESGFVIDKFPISRPNLTFSTLTVSNMSPEDSSIYLCSVGDSGANVLTFGAGSRLTVL.

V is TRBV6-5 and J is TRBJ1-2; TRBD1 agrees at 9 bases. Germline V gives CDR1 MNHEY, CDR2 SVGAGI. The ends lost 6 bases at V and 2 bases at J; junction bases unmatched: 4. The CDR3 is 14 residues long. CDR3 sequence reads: CASRRDRANYGYTF. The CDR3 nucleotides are TGTGCCAGCAGAAGGGACAGGGCCAACTATGGCTACACCTTC.

CDR3 region: CASSSGGSHQPQHF. Here the CDR3 DNA reads TGTGCCAGCAGCTCAGGTGGCAGCCATCAGCCCCAGCATTTT. The gene calls are TRBV7-6 and TRBJ1-5; D gene unclear. This CDR3 is 14 amino acids long. The V end was cut by 4 bases, the J end by 5 bases, with 12 bases between. Germline V lookup: CDR1 SGHVS, CDR2 FNYEAQ.

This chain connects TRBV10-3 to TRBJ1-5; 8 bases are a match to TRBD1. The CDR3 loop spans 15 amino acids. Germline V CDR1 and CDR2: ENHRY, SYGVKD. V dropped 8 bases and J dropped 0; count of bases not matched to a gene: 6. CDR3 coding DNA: TGTGCCATCGGACGACAGGGGCTTAGCAATCAGCCCCAGCATTTT. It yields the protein CAIGRQGLSNQPQHF.

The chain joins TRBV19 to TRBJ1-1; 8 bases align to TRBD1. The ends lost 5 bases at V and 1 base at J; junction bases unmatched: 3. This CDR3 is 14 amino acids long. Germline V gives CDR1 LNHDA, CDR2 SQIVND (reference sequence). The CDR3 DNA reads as TGTGCCAGTAGTCCCGGGACAGGGAACACTGAAGCTTTCTTT. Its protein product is CASSPGTGNTEAFF. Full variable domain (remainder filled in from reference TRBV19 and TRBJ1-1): DGGITQSPKYLFRKEGQNVTLSCEQNLNHDAMYWYRQDPGQGLRLIYYSQIVNDFQKGDIAEGYSVSREKKESFPLTVTSAQKNPTAFYLCASSPGTGNTEAFFGQGTRLTVV.

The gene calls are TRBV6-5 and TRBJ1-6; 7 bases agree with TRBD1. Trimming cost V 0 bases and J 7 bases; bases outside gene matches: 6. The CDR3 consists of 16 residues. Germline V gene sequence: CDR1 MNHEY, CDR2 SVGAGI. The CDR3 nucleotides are TGTGCCAGCAGTTACTCCCAGACAGGGCCAAATTCACCCCTCCACTTT. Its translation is CASSYSQTGPNSPLHF.

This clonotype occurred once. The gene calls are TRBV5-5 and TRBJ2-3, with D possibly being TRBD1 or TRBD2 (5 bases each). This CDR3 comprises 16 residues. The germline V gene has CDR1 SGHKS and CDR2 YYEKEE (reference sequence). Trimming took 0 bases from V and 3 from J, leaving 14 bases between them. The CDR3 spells CASSLEWGIGTDTQYF. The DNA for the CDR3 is TGTGCCAGCAGCTTGGAATGGGGGATAGGAACAGATACGCAGTATTTT.